Following are 28 T cell receptor beta chains from one sample sequenced in a study of brain T cells in children with intractable seizures. The data were produced by immunoSEQ multiplex PCR, yet TCRdb's version contains in-frame clones alone and is incomplete. The table has 110,000 or so clones, around 94% seen once; the top ten hold 3.8%. The source was peripheral blood, collected at surgery. Source of these receptors: a boy less than two years old with hemimegalencephaly and intractable seizures.

The chain links TRBV7-9 to TRBJ2-5; D remains ambiguous. The CDR3 consists of 18 residues. Germline lookup yields CDR1 SEHNR and CDR2 FQNEAQ (reference sequence). The ends were cut back, 3 bases at V and 5 bases at J, with 25 bases in the middle. CDR3 sequence: CASSFQKVGARPGETQYF. CDR3 nucleotide sequence: TGTGCCAGCAGCTTTCAAAAGGTCGGCGCCCGACCCGGGGAGACCCAGTACTTC.

The J gene is TRBJ2-7, the V gene TRBV11-2; no firm D call. Trimming shortened V by 4 bases and J by 4 bases, and 14 bases separated the two germline ends. Per germline, CDR1 SGHAT and CDR2 FQNNGV. The CDR3 is made up of 14 amino acids. The CDR3 DNA reads TGTGCCAGCAGCTCGATGGCAAGGAGTTACGAGCAGTACTTC. It encodes CASSSMARSYEQYF.

The CDR3 coding sequence is TGTGCCAGCAGCGTTGGACTAGCGGGAACCTACGAGCAGTACTTC. It yields the protein CASSVGLAGTYEQYF. This rearrangement joins TRBV9 to TRBJ2-7; 12 bases map to TRBD2. The length of the CDR3 is 15 residues. Germline lookup yields CDR1 SGDLS and CDR2 YYNGEE. The V segment lost 2 bases and the J segment 2 bases; nucleotides outside the gene matches: 2.

The gene calls are TRBV19 and TRBJ2-1; 14 nucleotides match TRBD2. The CDR3 consists of 15 residues. V was clipped by 3 bases and J by 7 bases; unmatched bases: 2. Germline lookup yields CDR1 LNHDA and CDR2 SQIVND (reference sequence). CDR3 DNA: TGTGCCAGTAGTATCGGACTAGCGGGAGGTAATGAGCAGTTCTTC. Protein product: CASSIGLAGGNEQFF.

The chain carries TRBV28 and TRBJ1-4; D remains ambiguous. The germline CDR1 and CDR2 sequences are MDHEN and SYDVKM. CDR3 length: 14 amino acids. Trimming took off 2 bases at V and 6 bases at J, with 10 bases between the two ends. CDR3 DNA sequence: TGTGCCAGCAGTTTAGCAGGTCGTTATGAAAAACTGTTTTTT. It yields the protein CASSLAGRYEKLFF.

The CDR3 loop reads CASSPGTVGAYEQYF. The CDR3 DNA reads TGTGCCAGCAGTCCCGGGACCGTTGGCGCCTACGAGCAGTACTTC. The V gene is TRBV6-5, the J gene TRBJ2-7; D may correspond to TRBD1 or TRBD2 (5 bases each). Germline V gene sequence: CDR1 MNHEY, CDR2 SVGAGI. The CDR3 has 15 amino acids. Trimming pared 5 bases from V and 2 bases from J, leaving 16 bases between.

This chain joins TRBV15 and TRBJ2-3, with TRBD2 matching 12 bases. Germline CDR1 LNHNV, CDR2 YYDKDF (reference sequence). The CDR3 totals 19 residues. V gave up 2 bases and J gave up 2 bases; unmatched junction bases: 11. The CDR3 spells CATSRRASGRAQTTDTQYF. CDR3 coding DNA: TGTGCCACCAGCAGAAGGGCTAGCGGGAGGGCCCAAACCACAGATACGCAGTATTTT. Together with reference TRBV15 and TRBJ2-3, the CDR3 gives the full variable domain: DAMVIQNPRYQVTQFGKPVTLSCSQTLNHNVMYWYQQKSSQAPKLLFHYYDKDFNNEADTPDNFQSRRPNTSFCFLDIRSPGLGDTAMYLCATSRRASGRAQTTDTQYFGPGTRLTVL.

As for this clone: The DNA is omitted, as the CDR3 cannot be located on it reliably, and the CDR3 follows TCRdb's listing. The V gene is TRBV7-9, the J gene TRBJ2-7; TRBD2 was called by the table and not checked on the DNA. The CDR3 contains 14 residues when both ends are counted. Germline CDR1 is SEHNR and CDR2 is FQNEAQ (reference sequence). The CDR3: CASSLVGSGSSKHF.

The gene calls are TRBV6-5 and TRBJ2-3; D is ambiguous. Germline CDR1 reads MNHEY; CDR2 reads SVGAGI. This CDR3 has 13 amino acids. The V gene lost 4 bases and the J gene lost 6 bases, with 11 bases spanning the gap. CDR3 sequence reads: CASSSLDFDTQYF. The CDR3 DNA follows: TGTGCCAGCAGTTCTCTCGACTTTGATACGCAGTATTTT.

V usage is TRBV5-1 and J usage is TRBJ1-2, with unresolved D. CDR3 size: 13 residues. CDR1 is SGHRS and CDR2 is YFSETQ in the germline V gene. V was trimmed by 5 bases and J by 3 bases, leaving 11 bases between them. The CDR3 DNA reads as TGCGCCAGCAGTCCGGACGGGTACTATGGCTACACCTTC. Encoded protein: CASSPDGYYGYTF.

This CDR3 reads CASSWVGPSTGGVNEQFF. The CDR3 bases are TGTGCCAGCAGCTGGGTGGGCCCTTCGACAGGGGGGGTCAATGAGCAGTTCTTC. This chain joins TRBV14 and TRBJ2-1; TRBD1 matches 9 bases. The ends lost 5 bases at V and 6 bases at J; junction bases unmatched: 17. Germline V gives CDR1 SGHDN, CDR2 FVKESK. CDR3 length: 18 residues.

The chain couples TRBV9 to TRBJ2-1; 7 bases are a match to TRBD2. The germline V gene encodes CDR1 SGDLS and CDR2 YYNGEE. CDR3 size: 17 residues. The junction had 10 bases not matched to a gene; V was cut back by 0 bases and J by 4 bases. The CDR3: CASSVGWSSGAYNEQFF. CDR3 bases: TGTGCCAGCAGCGTAGGTTGGTCTAGCGGAGCGTACAATGAGCAGTTCTTC.

The chain combines TRBV7-9 with TRBJ1-4, with D possibly being TRBD1 (5 bases). The CDR3 is 14 amino acids. Germline V gene sequence: CDR1 SEHNR, CDR2 FQNEAQ (reference sequence). Trimming cost V 5 bases and J 8 bases, with 15 bases left between them. CDR3: CASSPTGTQEKLFF. The CDR3 coding sequence is TGTGCCAGCAGCCCAACGGGGACCCAGGAAAAACTGTTTTTT.

The chain employs TRBV4-2 and TRBJ2-3; TRBD1 is a possible D gene (6 bases). Germline V gene sequence: CDR1 LGHNA, CDR2 YNFKEQ. The CDR3 length is 15 residues. V shed 6 bases and J shed 0 bases, with 13 bases lying between them. This CDR3 reads CASSPHRASTDTQYF. DNA of the CDR3: TGTGCCAGCAGTCCGCACAGGGCTAGCACAGATACGCAGTATTTT.

This chain joins TRBV3-1 (or the pseudogene TRBV3-2) and TRBJ2-7; 8 nucleotides line up with TRBD2. The CDR3 has 13 residues. CDR1 LGHDT and CDR2 YNNKEL come from the germline V gene (reference sequence). The V segment lost 2 bases and the J segment 3 bases; nucleotides outside the gene matches: 0. The DNA for the CDR3 is TGTGCCAGCAGCCAACTAGCGGGCTACGAGCAGTACTTC. Amino acids: CASSQLAGYEQYF.

This clone was seen only a few times. This chain joins TRBV19 and TRBJ1-2; 7 nucleotides agree with TRBD1. The trim removed 7 bases at V and 3 bases at J, leaving 8 bases unmatched. Germline V gives CDR1 LNHDA, CDR2 SQIVND (reference sequence). CDR3 length: 14 residues. DNA for the CDR3: TGTGCCAGTACTCCGACAGGGACTTACTATGGCTACACCTTC. Protein product: CASTPTGTYYGYTF. Variable domain in full (rest from reference TRBV19 and TRBJ1-2): DGGITQSPKYLFRKEGQNVTLSCEQNLNHDAMYWYRQDPGQGLRLIYYSQIVNDFQKGDIAEGYSVSREKKESFPLTVTSAQKNPTAFYLCASTPTGTYYGYTFGSGTRLTVV.

The genes are TRBV5-1 and TRBJ2-1; no clear D gene. The ends were cut back, 3 bases at V and 10 bases at J, with 14 bases in the middle. The CDR3 length is 13 residues. Germline assignment: CDR1 SGHRS and CDR2 YFSETQ. For the CDR3, the DNA is TGCGCCAGCAGCTACAGCAGAGATGGCGAGCAGTTCTTC. Amino acids: CASSYSRDGEQFF.

The chain links TRBV5-1 to TRBJ2-1, with 9 bases lining up with TRBD1. Germline assignment: CDR1 SGHRS and CDR2 YFSETQ. The CDR3 length is 15 residues. V was pared by 0 bases and J by 8 bases, with 6 bases of the junction left unmatched. DNA for the CDR3: TGCGCCAGCAGCTTGGCCACAGGGGGCTTCGATGAGCAGTTCTTC. Amino acid sequence: CASSLATGGFDEQFF. Together with reference TRBV5-1 and TRBJ2-1, the CDR3 gives the full variable domain: KAGVTQTPRYLIKTRGQQVTLSCSPISGHRSVSWYQQTPGQGLQFLFEYFSETQRNKGNFPGRFSGRQFSNSRSEMNVSTLELGDSALYLCASSLATGGFDEQFFGPGTRLTVL.

The chain uses TRBV5-1 and TRBJ1-1; D not certain. Looked up from germline, CDR1 is SGHRS and CDR2 is YFSETQ. There are 13 residues in the CDR3. Between the trimmed V and J ends, which lost 0 bases and 2 bases, there was a span of 5 bases. The CDR3 spells CASSLARNTEAFF. CDR3 nucleotides: TGCGCCAGCAGCTTGGCCCGAAACACTGAAGCTTTCTTT.

This rearrangement joins TRBV6-5 to TRBJ2-1, with 9 nucleotides matching TRBD2. J lost 4 bases, V lost 6 bases, and 4 bases had no gene match. CDR1 and CDR2 from the germline V gene are MNHEY and SVGAGI. CDR3 length equals 14 residues. Here the CDR3 DNA reads TGTGCCAGCAGCCCGGGACTAGCATACAATGAGCAGTTCTTC. Protein product: CASSPGLAYNEQFF.

The rearrangement links TRBV6-5 to TRBJ2-5; D is possibly TRBD1 or TRBD2 (5 bases each). V gave up 6 bases and J gave up 8 bases, with 13 bases separating them. Germline CDR1 MNHEY, CDR2 SVGAGI. The CDR3 spans 12 residues. DNA for the CDR3: TGTGCCAGCAGCCGGGACGCCCGCACCCAGTACTTC. Encoded protein: CASSRDARTQYF.

This clone showed up just once. The V call is TRBV27, the J call TRBJ1-1; 7 bases match TRBD1. The junction had 12 bases not matched to a gene; V was cut back by 6 bases and J by 2 bases. Germline V gene data show CDR1 as MNHEY and CDR2 as SMNVEV (reference sequence). This CDR3 is built from 16 residues. CDR3 in amino acids: CASRRALRGLNTEAFF. Written as DNA, the CDR3 is TGTGCCAGCAGGAGAGCTTTAAGGGGGCTTAACACTGAAGCTTTCTTT.

This clone was seen a few times. The rearrangement joins TRBV30 to TRBJ1-3, with D uncertain. Germline V lookup: CDR1 GTSNPN, CDR2 SVGIG (reference sequence). This CDR3 contains 17 residues. The V end lost 2 bases, the J end lost 0 bases, and 17 bases lay between the germline ends. Here the CDR3 DNA reads TGTGCCTGGAGTCCACTCAAGACAATAAACTCTGGAAACACCATATATTTT. It translates to CAWSPLKTINSGNTIYF.

CDR3 in DNA: TGTGCCAGCAGCCAAGACCCGCGGACTGGCTACGAGCAGTACTTC. Amino acid sequence: CASSQDPRTGYEQYF. J is TRBJ2-7 and V is TRBV14; maybe TRBD2 (5 bases). Trimming cost V 0 bases and J 3 bases, with 12 bases left between them. The CDR3 is made up of 15 amino acids. CDR1 SGHDN and CDR2 FVKESK come from the germline V gene. Variable domain in full (rest from reference TRBV14 and TRBJ2-7): EAGVTQFPSHSVIEKGQTVTLRCDPISGHDNLYWYRRVMGKEIKFLLHFVKESKQDESGMPNNRFLAERTGGTYSTLKVQPAELEDSGVYFCASSQDPRTGYEQYFGPGTRLTVT.

Only one count was recorded for this clone. CDR3 amino acids: CASSHGLAGPKETQYF. The CDR3 DNA follows: TGTGCCAGCAGCCATGGACTAGCGGGCCCCAAAGAGACCCAGTACTTC. The V gene is TRBV7-7, the J gene TRBJ2-5; 11 bases map to TRBD2. Per germline, CDR1 SSHAT and CDR2 FNYEAQ (reference sequence). V lost 5 bases and J lost 3; bases outside the gene matches: 8. This CDR3 is built from 16 residues.

The V and J genes are TRBV29-1 and TRBJ2-7; 7 bases are a match to TRBD1. J was trimmed by 7 bases and V by 7 bases; bases with no gene match: 13. CDR1 is SQVTM and CDR2 is ANQGSEA in the germline V gene. The CDR3 is 13 residues long. DNA of the CDR3: TGCAGCGGAGGTCGGGGCAGGGGGAGTGAGCAGTACTTC. Its translation is CSGGRGRGSEQYF.

The V gene is TRBV27, the J gene TRBJ2-5, with 7 bases lining up with TRBD2. The CDR3 has 16 residues. Germline V gene lookup returns CDR1 MNHEY and CDR2 SMNVEV (reference sequence). V was clipped by 0 bases and J by 5 bases; unmatched bases: 9. The CDR3 region is CASSLSRAGDWETQYF. CDR3 bases: TGTGCCAGCAGTTTATCGAGGGCGGGAGATTGGGAGACCCAGTACTTC.

The chain combines TRBV9 with TRBJ1-5; no firm D call. Per germline, CDR1 SGDLS and CDR2 YYNGEE. Trimming took 4 bases from V and 1 from J, leaving 9 bases between them. The CDR3 contains 14 residues. The DNA for the CDR3 is TGTGCCAGCAGCTTCGGGGAGAGCAATCAGCCCCAGCATTTT. It encodes CASSFGESNQPQHF.